This T cell receptor (beta chain) was profiled in a study of T cells after yellow fever vaccination (dated by TCRdb to 2018 to 2020). Looking at the study overall: Libraries from fractions with low cell numbers were prepared with the SMART-Seq v4 Ultra Low Input RNA kit. To follow T-cell clones before and after both primary and booster YFV17D yellow fever vaccination, bulk TCR alpha and beta repertoires underwent longitudinal sequencing. Two healthy male donors, one aged 18 to 30 and one aged 30 to 39 years, were included in the cohort. Blood samples were taken at several timepoints before and after primary and secondary immunization, and bulk PBMC replicates and cell subsets were isolated.

The CDR3 goes from the cysteine to the phenylalanine over 13 residues. Left in the record is the CDR3 DNA by itself, 39 bases read in frame from the first base. CDR1 and CDR2 were assigned from the germline V gene (reference sequence) as LNHNV and YYDKDF. A distance of 8 bases separates the germline ends of V and J, which lose 3 bases and 6 bases respectively. This clonotype was detected a few times. Its antigen target is currently unknown. Per-base qualities were not stored, and no clone one base away is much larger. TCR cDNA was synthesized by 5'RACE template switching, through which a universal primer site and unique molecular identifiers were introduced. Priming of cDNA synthesis was performed from both the TCR alpha and TCR beta constant segments. Libraries were amplified in two PCR steps, with sample barcodes and sequencing adapters added in the second step. Sequencing of the libraries was done on either Illumina HiSeq 2500 (2x100 bp) or NovaSeq (2x150 bp). The published analysis was carried out like this. MIGEC was used to demultiplex reads and collapse the reads into UMI consensus sequences, and MiXCR was used for V(D)J alignment. Vaccine-responding clonotypes were identified with edgeR using replicate PBMC samples, with FDR below 0.01 and a log2 fold change above 5 up to day 15 being required. Each bulk clonotype was labeled CD4 or CD8 based on which sequenced repertoire, CD4 or CD8, contained the clonotype at higher abundance. TCRdb reanalyzed the raw reads on its own, using fastp at Q25 for trimming and MiXCR for clone calling, and kept in-frame beta chains. Each entry is one CDR3 protein sequence, shown with its most common DNA and genes. The V and J calls shown here were made by TCRdb, not taken from the authors' results. The sample includes around 300,000 distinct CDR3 sequences, with 10% to 15% observed a single time. The ten largest account for 0.4% to 0.55% of the sample.

The paper as a whole reports these results and caveats: After the booster, most of the clones that had expanded following primary vaccination were detected again (just under 97% of CD4 and around 87% of CD8), which suggests that memory was broadly maintained. The secondary T-cell response was weaker than the primary response but faster, peaking on day 5 instead of day 15. FACS-sorted repertoires could contain abundant contaminating clonotypes from the bulk population, so computational filtering was required. A small share of clonotypes was detected in both CD4 and CD8 compartments, with the overlap likely arising from convergent recombination. The study included only two donors, which limits how far the findings can be generalized.

Interpreted using the paper, the treatment or condition label stands for: live attenuated yellow fever vaccine strain. PBMCs were isolated from peripheral blood using a standard Ficoll-Paque protocol. CD4 and CD8 T-cell fractions were isolated with Dynabeads CD4 and CD8 positive selection kits. TriZol was used to extract RNA from bulk PBMCs, from CD4 and CD8 fractions, and from dextramer-positive and dextramer-negative fractions. The material sequenced was CD4+ T cells sorted from PBMCs, taken 45 days after the yellow fever booster vaccination. This sequence was found in a man aged 30 to 45 who received the YFV17D yellow fever vaccine. Recombination linked TRBV15 to TRBJ2-2; no D segment can be confidently identified. The DNA sequence is given as TGTGCCACCAGCAGCAATAATGCCGGGGAGCTGTTTTTT. Its protein reads: CATSSNNAGELFF.